The source of this T cell receptor (beta chain) is a study of early T cells in non-severe SARS-CoV-2 infection. Across the whole study: Sequencing targeted bulk RNA from unsorted whole blood, leaving chains unpaired.

Study-wide points: Anti-spike CD8 responses were favored by VDJdb matching, which missed private and CD4 specificities.

Individual cDNA molecules were tagged with unique molecular identifiers, the study reported. TCRdb called the 5' RACE reads again in MiXCR, with one record for every CDR3 protein. The sample has 60,000 or so distinct CDR3 sequences, approximately 12% seen once. This clonotype was counted at least ten times. Antigen specificity is unknown. Material for sequencing was whole blood. This receptor was obtained from an adult who was a healthcare worker with PCR-confirmed SARS-CoV-2 infection or an uninfected control (not recorded which).

The CDR3 spells CASSSELADTQYF. The CDR3 DNA reads as TGTGCCAGCAGTTCTGAACTAGCCGATACGCAGTATTTT. This rearrangement joins TRBV7-8 to TRBJ2-3, with D possibly TRBD2 on 6 matching bases. The CDR3 is 13 residues long. Per the germline V gene, CDR1 is SGHVS and CDR2 is FQNEAQ. Trimming removed 6 bases at V and 6 bases at J, with 13 bases between.